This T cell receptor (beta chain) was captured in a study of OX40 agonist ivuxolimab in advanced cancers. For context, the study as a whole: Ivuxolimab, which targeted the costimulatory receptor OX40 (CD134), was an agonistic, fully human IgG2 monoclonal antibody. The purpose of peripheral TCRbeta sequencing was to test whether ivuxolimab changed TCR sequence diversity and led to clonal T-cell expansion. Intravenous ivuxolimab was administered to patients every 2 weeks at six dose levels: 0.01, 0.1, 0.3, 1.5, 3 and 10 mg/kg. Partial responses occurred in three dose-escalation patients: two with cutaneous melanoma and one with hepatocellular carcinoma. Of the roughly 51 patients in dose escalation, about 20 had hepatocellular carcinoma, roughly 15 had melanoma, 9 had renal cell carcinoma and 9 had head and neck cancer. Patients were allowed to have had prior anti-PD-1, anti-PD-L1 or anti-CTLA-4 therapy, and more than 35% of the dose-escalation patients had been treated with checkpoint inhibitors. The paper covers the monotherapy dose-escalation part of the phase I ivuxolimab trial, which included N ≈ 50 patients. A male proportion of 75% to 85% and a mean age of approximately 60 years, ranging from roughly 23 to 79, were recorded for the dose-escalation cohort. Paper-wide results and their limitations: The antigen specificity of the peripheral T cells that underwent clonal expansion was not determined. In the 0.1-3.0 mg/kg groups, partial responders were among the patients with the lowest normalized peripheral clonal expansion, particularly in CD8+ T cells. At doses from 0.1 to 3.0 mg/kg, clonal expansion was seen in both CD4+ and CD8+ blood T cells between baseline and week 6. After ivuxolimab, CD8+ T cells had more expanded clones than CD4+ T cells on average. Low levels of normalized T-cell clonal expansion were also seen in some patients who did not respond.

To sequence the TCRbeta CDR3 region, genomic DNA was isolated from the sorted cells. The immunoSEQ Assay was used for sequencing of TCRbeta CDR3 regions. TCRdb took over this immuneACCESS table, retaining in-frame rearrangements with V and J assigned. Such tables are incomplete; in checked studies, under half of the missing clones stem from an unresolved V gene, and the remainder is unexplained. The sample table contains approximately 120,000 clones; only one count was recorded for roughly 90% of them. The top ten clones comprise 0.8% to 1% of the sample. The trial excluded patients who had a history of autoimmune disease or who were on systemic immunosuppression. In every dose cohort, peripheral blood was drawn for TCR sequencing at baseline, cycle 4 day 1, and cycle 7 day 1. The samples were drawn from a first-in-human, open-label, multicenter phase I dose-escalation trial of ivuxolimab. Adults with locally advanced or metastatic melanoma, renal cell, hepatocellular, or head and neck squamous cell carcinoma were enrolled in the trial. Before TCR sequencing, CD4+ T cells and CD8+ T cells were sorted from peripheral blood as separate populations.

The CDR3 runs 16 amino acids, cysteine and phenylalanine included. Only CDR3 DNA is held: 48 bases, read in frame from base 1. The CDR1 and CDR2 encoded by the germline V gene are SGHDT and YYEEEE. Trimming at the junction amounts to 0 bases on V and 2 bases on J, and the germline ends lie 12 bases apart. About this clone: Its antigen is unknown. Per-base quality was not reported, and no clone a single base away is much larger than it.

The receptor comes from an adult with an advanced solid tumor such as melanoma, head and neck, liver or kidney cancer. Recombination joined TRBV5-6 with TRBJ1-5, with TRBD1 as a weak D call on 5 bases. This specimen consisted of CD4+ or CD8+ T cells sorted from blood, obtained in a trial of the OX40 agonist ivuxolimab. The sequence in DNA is TGTGCCAGCAGCTTGGTCACGGGGACCGGCAATCAGCCCCAGCATTTT. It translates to CASSLVTGTGNQPQHF.